Sequencing of this T cell receptor beta chain was carried out in a study of T cells in Graves' hyperthyroidism and ophthalmopathy. Study outcomes and limitations: Within blood appeared most thyroid clonotypes that had expanded above 0.001.

The V end was cut by 8 bases, the J end by 2 bases, with 16 bases between. From germline, CDR1 is SGHAT and CDR2 FQNNGV. CDR3 length: 15 amino acids. A note on this clonotype: Its antigen is unknown.

RNA transcripts yielded amplified TCR beta CDR3 regions. Initially, a first-round RT-PCR of the TCR CDR3 employed the HTBI primer set. TCRdb itself ran the multiplex PCR reads through MiXCR, one entry per CDR3 protein. The table includes around 500,000 distinct CDR3 sequences, about an eighth detected once. Graves' hyperthyroidism without ophthalmopathy progression within 18 months was termed stable. This receptor was identified in a woman aged 18-29 years with Graves' hyperthyroidism. This rearrangement joins TRBV11-2 to TRBJ2-1; the D call may be TRBD1 or TRBD2 (6 bases each). Sequencing was done on a sample of blood. For the CDR3, the DNA is TGTGCCAGCGGGCGGGGTGGGGGGCCCTACAATGAGCAGTTCTTC. It encodes CASGRGGGPYNEQFF.